This T cell receptor (beta chain) was retrieved from a study of T cells expressing NK-cell markers. This CDR3 spans 15 amino acids. CDR1 and CDR2 (germline): LNHNV, YYDKDF (reference sequence). General study findings and limits: Similarly, these clonotypes led the CD3+CD56-NKG2C+ fraction as well in several donors.

About this clonotype: The target antigen is unknown.

TCRdb re-called the 5' RACE reads; one entry per CDR3 protein, DNA not given. The sample has 200,000 to 300,000 distinct CDR3 sequences; the top ten hold 0.39%. The chain recombines TRBV15 with TRBJ1-1; the D gene TCRdb calls, TRBD1, cannot be checked with no DNA. The sample consisted of blood T cells: a sorted CD56 or NKG2C T cell subset, CD4+ or CD8+ T cells, or bulk PBMC T cells (not recorded which). This TCR was recovered from a young man in good health. This CDR3 reads CATSRDEVPGTEAFF.